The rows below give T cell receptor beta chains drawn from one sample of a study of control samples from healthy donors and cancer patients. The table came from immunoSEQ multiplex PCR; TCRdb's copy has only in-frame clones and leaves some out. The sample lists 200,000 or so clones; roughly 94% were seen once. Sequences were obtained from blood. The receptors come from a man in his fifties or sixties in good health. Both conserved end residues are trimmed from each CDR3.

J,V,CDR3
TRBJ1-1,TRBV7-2,ASSRQNTEAF
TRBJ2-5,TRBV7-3,ASSYPLGETQY
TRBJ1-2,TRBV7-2,ASSLNAGGVGYT
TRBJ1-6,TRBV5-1,ASSLGTDSPLH
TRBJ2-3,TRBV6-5,AGARLWADTDTQY
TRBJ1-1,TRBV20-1,SASPLSSGTAEAF
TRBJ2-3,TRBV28,ASSSLLAGADTQY
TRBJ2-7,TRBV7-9,ASSRGGRPYEQY
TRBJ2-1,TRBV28,ASISTGTLYNEQF
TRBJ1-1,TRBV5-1,ASNEPGAEAF
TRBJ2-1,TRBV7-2,ASSLAAASAYNEQF
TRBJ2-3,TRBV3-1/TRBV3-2,ASSPVLGYADTQY
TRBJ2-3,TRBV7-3,ASSSGLATQY
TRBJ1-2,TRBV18,ASSQGTDSNYGYT
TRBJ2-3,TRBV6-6,ASQGVDTQY
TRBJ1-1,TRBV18,ASQPGQGHTEAF
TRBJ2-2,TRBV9,ASMRDTGELF
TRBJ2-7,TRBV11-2,ASSLLSRKGTRSYEQY
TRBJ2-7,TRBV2,ASSIRTSGFYEQY
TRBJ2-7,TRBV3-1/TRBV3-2,ASSQVTGGASEQY
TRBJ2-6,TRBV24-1,ATSDSRAGANVLT
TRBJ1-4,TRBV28,ASSSRQATNEKLF
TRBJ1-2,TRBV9,ASSVVRGSDGYT
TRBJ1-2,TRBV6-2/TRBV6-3,ASSHPSRDRHLNYGYT
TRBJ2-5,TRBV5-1,ASSSGTGGTQY
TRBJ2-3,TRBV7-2,ASSSHPLTGTGGSDTQY
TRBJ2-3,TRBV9,ASSVGEGLRTDTQY
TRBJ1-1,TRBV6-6,ASSHDLGQGRNTEAF
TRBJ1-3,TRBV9,ASSVAGLSSGNTIY
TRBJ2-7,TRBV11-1,ASGLVAGGSYEQY
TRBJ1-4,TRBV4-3,ASSQEGEGLGEKLF
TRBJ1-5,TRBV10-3,AIKGQSNQPQH
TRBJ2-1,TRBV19,ARTSGGLEDEQF
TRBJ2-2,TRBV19,ASSESQGALPTGELF
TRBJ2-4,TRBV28,ASSLGSGLAKNIQY
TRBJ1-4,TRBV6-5,ASSWGGATNEKLF
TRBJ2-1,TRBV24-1,ATSDLSSSGGVTEQF